This T cell receptor beta chain was sequenced for a study of blood T cell repertoires in COVID-19 (dated by TCRdb to about 2020). In terms of the full investigation: Samples from collaborators originated in the United States, Italy and Spain and spanned both the acute and convalescent phases of COVID-19. The repertoires were released in a freely available public database meant as a resource for research on the immune response to SARS-CoV-2. Nearly every sample came with metadata listing a de-identified subject ID, COVID-19 status, age in years and sex. The samples were drawn from the first 160 participants of the ongoing ImmuneRACE study and from under 1,500 subjects provided by 6 global collaborators. The material from the prospective study consisted of cDNA or gDNA derived from T cells, B-cell-depleted T cells, or PBMCs. Where available, HLA class I and class II types were obtained from metadata supplied by the sample provider rather than from assay-based typing. The dataset comprised deeply sampled blood TCRbeta repertoires from subjects exposed to, actively infected with, or recovered from COVID-19. Results and caveats for the whole study, not just this receptor: Clinical and demographic metadata were provided uncurated, with the amount varying by source and participant.

V is trimmed back by 0 bases and J by 5 bases, and the junction contains 3 bases that no gene match accounts for. CDR1 SGDLS and CDR2 YYNGEE were looked up in the germline V gene. Measured from the cysteine to the phenylalanine, the CDR3 is 15 residues long. Only the CDR3 DNA is retained, 45 bases long and in frame from the first base. The collaborating institutions used their own protocols to collect whole blood in K2EDTA tubes. For TCRbeta analysis, collaborators shipped samples in one of three forms: frozen whole blood, isolated PBMCs, or DNA extracted from either of those sample types. TCRbeta CDR3 regions were amplified from genomic DNA by means of the immunoSEQ Assay, a bias-controlled multiplex PCR. Concerning the study's data processing: The number of nucleated cells in each sample was estimated from the amplification of reference gene primers within the assay. Sequence reads were collapsed and filtered to measure the absolute abundance of every unique TCRbeta CDR3 rearrangement. Productive Simpson clonality was computed per sample as the square root of Simpson's diversity index over productive rearrangements. TCRdb stores this immuneACCESS table with in-frame sequences only. Part of the clones is absent; in the studies checked, under half of the shortfall reflects unresolved V genes, and no reason is known for the rest. The V and J calls and clone size were taken over from that table, and D and trimming were inferred from the DNA. This sample holds approximately 220,000 clones; roughly four fifths were observed only once. Roughly 2.4% of the sample is in the top ten clones.

This clone was seen a single time. Its antigen specificity is not known. No much larger clone is present one base from it, and per-base qualities are unavailable. Different DNA sequences within this sample yield the same CDR3. Sequencing input: peripheral blood. The chain is assembled from TRBV9 and TRBJ2-2; TRBD2 agrees with 8 junctional bases. The clonotype originates from a woman in her sixties with acute or convalescent COVID-19. The CDR3 reads CASSVGGGGTGELFF. The nucleotide sequence is TGTGCCAGCAGCGTAGGGGGCGGGGGGACCGGGGAGCTGTTTTTT.